The 3 T cell receptor beta chains in this list originate from one sample, sequenced in a study of neurological immune-mediated disorders. TCRdb recomputed calls from the 5' RACE reads with MiXCR, one row per CDR3 protein. The data show about 120,000 distinct CDR3 sequences, with about 3.4% seen just once and over 1% held by the top ten. The sequencing sample was made of PBMCs. These receptors originate from a woman aged 25 to 39 with multiple sclerosis.

This clonotype was observed at least ten times. The genes are TRBV20-1 and TRBJ2-1; 8 bases fit TRBD2. CDR1 and CDR2 from the germline V gene are DFQATT and SNEGSKA (reference sequence). This CDR3 is 15 amino acids long. The trim removed 3 bases at V and 8 bases at J, leaving 12 bases unmatched. The CDR3 loop reads CSARARGSGIHEQFF. The CDR3 DNA is TGCAGTGCTAGGGCCCGGGGTAGCGGGATCCATGAGCAGTTCTTC.

This clonotype has at least ten counts. The V gene is TRBV7-2, the J gene TRBJ1-4; 7 bases are shared with TRBD1. The CDR3 runs 16 residues. Unmatched junction bases numbered 10, after V lost 5 bases and J lost 4 bases. Germline loops: CDR1 SGHTA, CDR2 FQGNSA. Here the CDR3 reads CASSVFPGTVNEKLFF. The CDR3 nucleotides are TGTGCCAGCAGCGTTTTTCCCGGGACAGTTAATGAAAAACTGTTTTTT.

This clonotype was observed many times. The chain's CDR3 is CSARRPSGRAGSDEQFF. As DNA, the CDR3 is TGCAGTGCTAGAAGGCCTAGCGGGAGGGCCGGTAGCGATGAGCAGTTCTTC. The gene calls are TRBV20-1 and TRBJ2-1, with 12 bases aligning to TRBD2. Germline assignment: CDR1 DFQATT and CDR2 SNEGSKA (reference sequence). The CDR3 is 17 amino acids. V dropped 2 bases and J dropped 8; count of bases not matched to a gene: 13.